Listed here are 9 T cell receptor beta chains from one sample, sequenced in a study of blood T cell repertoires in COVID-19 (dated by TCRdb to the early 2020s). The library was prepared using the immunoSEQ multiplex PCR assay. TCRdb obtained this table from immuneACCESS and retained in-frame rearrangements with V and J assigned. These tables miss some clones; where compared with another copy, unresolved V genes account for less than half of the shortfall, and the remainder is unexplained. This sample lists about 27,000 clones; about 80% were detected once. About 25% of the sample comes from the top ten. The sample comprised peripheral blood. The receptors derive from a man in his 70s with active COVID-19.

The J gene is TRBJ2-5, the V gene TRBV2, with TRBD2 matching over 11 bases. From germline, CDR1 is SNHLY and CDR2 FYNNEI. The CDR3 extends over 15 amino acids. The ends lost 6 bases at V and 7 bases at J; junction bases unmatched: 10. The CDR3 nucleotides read TGTGCCAGCAGACAAACTAGCGGGGGCCGGGGGACCCAGTACTTC. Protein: CASRQTSGGRGTQYF.

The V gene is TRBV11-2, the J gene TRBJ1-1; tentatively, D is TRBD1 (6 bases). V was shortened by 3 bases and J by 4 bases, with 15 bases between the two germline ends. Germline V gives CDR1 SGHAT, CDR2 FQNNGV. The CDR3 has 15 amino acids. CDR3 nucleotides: TGTGCCAGCAGCTTGGGCAATTTAGGGGGCACTGAAGCTTTCTTT. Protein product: CASSLGNLGGTEAFF. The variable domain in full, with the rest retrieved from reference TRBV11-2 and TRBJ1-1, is EAGVAQSPRYKIIEKRQSVAFWCNPISGHATLYWYQQILGQGPKLLIQFQNNGVVDDSQLPKDRFSAERLKGVDSTLKIQPAKLEDSAVYLCASSLGNLGGTEAFFGQGTRLTVV.

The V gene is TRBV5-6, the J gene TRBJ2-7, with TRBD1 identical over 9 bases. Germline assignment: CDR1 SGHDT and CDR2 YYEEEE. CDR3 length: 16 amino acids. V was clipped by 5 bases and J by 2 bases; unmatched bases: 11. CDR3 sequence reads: CASRGHRDRATYEQYF. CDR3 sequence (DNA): TGTGCCAGCAGGGGGCACCGGGACAGGGCCACCTACGAGCAGTACTTC.

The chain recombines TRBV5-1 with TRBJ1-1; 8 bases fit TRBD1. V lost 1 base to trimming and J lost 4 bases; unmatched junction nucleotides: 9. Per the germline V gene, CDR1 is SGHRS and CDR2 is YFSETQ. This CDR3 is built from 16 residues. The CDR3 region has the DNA TGCGCCAGCAGCTTGAACGGACAGGGAGGCGGCACTGAAGCTTTCTTT. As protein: CASSLNGQGGGTEAFF.

This CDR3 is CASSLAPGDYNSPLHF. The CDR3 bases are TGTGCCAGCAGCTTAGCCCCGGGGGACTATAATTCACCCCTCCACTTT. This chain joins TRBV7-2 and TRBJ1-6; TRBD1 is a possible D gene (5 bases). Trimming took 0 bases from V and 3 from J, leaving 9 bases between them. The CDR3 is 16 amino acids. Germline loops: CDR1 SGHTA, CDR2 FQGNSA.

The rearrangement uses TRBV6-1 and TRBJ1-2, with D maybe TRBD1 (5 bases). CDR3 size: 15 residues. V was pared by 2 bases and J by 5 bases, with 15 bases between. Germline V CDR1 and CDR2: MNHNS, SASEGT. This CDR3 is CASSEWAGGSYGYTF. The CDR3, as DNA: TGTGCCAGCAGTGAATGGGCCGGGGGAAGTTATGGCTACACCTTC.

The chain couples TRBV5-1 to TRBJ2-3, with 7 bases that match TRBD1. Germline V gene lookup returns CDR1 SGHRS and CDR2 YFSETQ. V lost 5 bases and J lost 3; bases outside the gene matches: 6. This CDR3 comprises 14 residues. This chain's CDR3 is CASRQGGATDTQYF. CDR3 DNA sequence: TGCGCCAGCAGGCAAGGGGGCGCGACAGATACGCAGTATTTT.

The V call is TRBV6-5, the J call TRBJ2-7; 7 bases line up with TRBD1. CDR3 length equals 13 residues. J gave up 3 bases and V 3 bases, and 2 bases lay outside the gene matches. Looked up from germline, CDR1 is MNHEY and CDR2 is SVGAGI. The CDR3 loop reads CASSYTGDYEQYF. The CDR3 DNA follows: TGTGCCAGCAGTTATACAGGGGACTACGAGCAGTACTTC.

CDR3 sequence: CAWGTRENQPQHF. The DNA for the CDR3 is TGTGCCTGGGGAACTAGGGAGAATCAGCCCCAGCATTTT. The genes are TRBV30 and TRBJ1-5; D not resolved. The CDR3 is 13 residues long. Trimming took 5 bases from V and 4 from J, leaving 12 bases between them. Germline CDR1 is GTSNPN and CDR2 is SVGIG (reference sequence).